The text below deals with one T cell receptor (beta chain). The CDR3 contains 14 residues. The junction had 3 bases not matched to a gene; V was cut back by 5 bases and J by 4 bases. Germline V gene data show CDR1 as SGHTA and CDR2 as FQGNSA. This record comes from a study of blood T cell repertoires in COVID-19. At the level of the study: Samples came from the United States, Italy and Spain, spanning acute and convalescent COVID-19. From T cells, B-cell-depleted T cells, or PBMCs came the material, which was cDNA or gDNA.

Authors' methods: The assay estimated nucleated cells by amplifying reference gene primers. This table comes from immunoSEQ multiplex PCR, and its TCRdb copy is limited to in-frame clones, with some not included. V and J calls and clone size come straight from that table; D and trimming were deduced from the DNA. The sample has fewer than 80,000 clones, 89% seen once. This clonotype originated in a woman aged 50 to 60 with active COVID-19. The chain carries TRBV7-2 and TRBJ1-5; 9 bases are shared with TRBD1. Sequencing used peripheral blood. The CDR3 region has the DNA TGTGCCAGCAGCAACGGACAGGGGAATCAGCCCCAGCATTTT. This gives the protein CASSNGQGNQPQHF.